This T cell receptor beta chain was captured in a study of spatial heterogeneity in lung cancer. Using its own MiXCR run on the 5' RACE reads, TCRdb lists one record per CDR3 protein. Of some 70,000 distinct CDR3 sequences in the sample, about an eighth are singletons; the top ten hold roughly 6.7%. The V and J ends lost 1 base and 7 bases respectively, with 11 bases between them. Germline loops: CDR1 LGHDT, CDR2 YNNKEL (reference sequence). This CDR3 spans 14 amino acids. Time point indicated: sample taken at primary tumor resection. Sequencing of whole RNA from tumor, nontumor lung or frozen PBMC involved no sorting.

The chain couples TRBV3-1 to TRBJ2-1, with D possibly being TRBD2 (5 bases). Sequenced here: PBMCs, sampled at surgery. This receptor was identified in a male donor with early-stage non-small cell lung cancer. The CDR3 region has the DNA TGTGCCAGCAGCCAAGCGTCGGGGATGAATGAGCAGTTCTTC. It translates to CASSQASGMNEQFF.